This entry describes one T cell receptor beta chain. Germline values: CDR1 SGHNT, CDR2 YYREEE (reference sequence). The CDR3 contains 19 residues. The data originate from a study of T cells expressing NK-cell markers. Whole-study context: Repertoires of TCR beta were obtained from T cells sorted as CD3+CD56+NKG2C+, CD3+CD56+NKG2C- and CD3+CD56-NKG2C+. Seven of the eight sequenced donors were HCMV-seropositive; one was seronegative.

TCRdb reprocessed the 5' RACE reads, keeping one entry per CDR3 protein, no DNA. Its listing shows 550,000 to 600,000 distinct CDR3 sequences. The clonotype was recovered from a man aged 18 to 35 in good health. Sequenced input: blood T cells: a sorted CD56 or NKG2C T cell subset, CD4+ or CD8+ T cells, or bulk PBMC T cells (not recorded which). This chain uses TRBV5-4 with TRBJ2-4; the TCRdb call, TRBD2, lacks DNA for checking. CDR3 residues: CASSLGGLAGGLAKNIQYF.